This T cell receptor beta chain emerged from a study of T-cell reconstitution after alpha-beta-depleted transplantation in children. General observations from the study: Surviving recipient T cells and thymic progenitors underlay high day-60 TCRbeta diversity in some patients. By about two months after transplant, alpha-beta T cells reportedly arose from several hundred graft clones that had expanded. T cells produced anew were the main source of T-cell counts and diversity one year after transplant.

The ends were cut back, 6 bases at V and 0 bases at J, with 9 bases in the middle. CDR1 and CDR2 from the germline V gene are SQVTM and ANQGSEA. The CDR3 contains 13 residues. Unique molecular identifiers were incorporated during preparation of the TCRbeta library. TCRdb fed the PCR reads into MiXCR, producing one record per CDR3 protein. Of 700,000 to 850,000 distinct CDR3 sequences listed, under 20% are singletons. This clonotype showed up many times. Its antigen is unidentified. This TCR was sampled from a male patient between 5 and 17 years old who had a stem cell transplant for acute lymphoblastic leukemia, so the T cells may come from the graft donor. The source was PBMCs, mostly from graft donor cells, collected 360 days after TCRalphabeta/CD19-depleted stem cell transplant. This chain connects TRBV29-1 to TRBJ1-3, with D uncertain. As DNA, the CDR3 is TGCAGCGTGGGAATCAACTCTGGAAACACCATATATTTT. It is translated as CSVGINSGNTIYF.